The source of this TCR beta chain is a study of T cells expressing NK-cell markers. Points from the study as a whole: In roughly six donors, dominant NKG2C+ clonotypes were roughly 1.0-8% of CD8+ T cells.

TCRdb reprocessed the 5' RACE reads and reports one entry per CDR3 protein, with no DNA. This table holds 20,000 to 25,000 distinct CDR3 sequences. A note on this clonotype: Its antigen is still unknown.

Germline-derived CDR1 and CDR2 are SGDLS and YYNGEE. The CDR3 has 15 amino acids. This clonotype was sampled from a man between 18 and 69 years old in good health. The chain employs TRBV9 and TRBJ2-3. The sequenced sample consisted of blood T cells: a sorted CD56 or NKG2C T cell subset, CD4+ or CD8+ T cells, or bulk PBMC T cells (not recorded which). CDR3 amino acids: CASNASSTSTDTQYF.